Listed below are T cell receptor beta chains from one sample, sequenced in a study of blood T cell repertoires in COVID-19. TCRdb's table, derived via immunoSEQ multiplex PCR, lists solely in-frame clones and lacks some. The data contain 200,000 to 250,000 clones, 86% of them singletons. Sequenced sample: peripheral blood. The receptors come from a woman aged 50 to 60 with COVID-19, enrolled during active disease. The CDR3 runs from the conserved cysteine through the conserved F or W. Fields, in order: V gene, J gene, CDR3 protein.

V: TRBV14
J: TRBJ2-3
CDR3: CASSPGLAGGPSTDTQYF

V: TRBV25-1
J: TRBJ2-5
CDR3: CASSEYGGGYQETQYF

V: TRBV28
J: TRBJ1-2
CDR3: CASSFGTDRGRRGYTF

V: TRBV5-1
J: TRBJ2-1
CDR3: CASSLDASLHNEQFF

V: TRBV9
J: TRBJ1-2
CDR3: CASSLSSGGTYGYTF

V: TRBV28
J: TRBJ2-3
CDR3: CASSLARYKNTQYF

V: TRBV7-7
J: TRBJ2-1
CDR3: CASSLDRSSYNEQFF

V: TRBV19
J: TRBJ1-2
CDR3: CASSTTGSPHGYTF

V: TRBV6-5
J: TRBJ2-7
CDR3: CATQTGWAYEQYF

V: TRBV11-3
J: TRBJ1-6
CDR3: CASSLDVAGVGNSPLHF

V: TRBV3-1/TRBV3-2
J: TRBJ1-6
CDR3: CASPPGQTGLDSPLHF

V: TRBV5-4
J: TRBJ2-3
CDR3: CASSPLVDVSTDTQYF

V: TRBV28
J: TRBJ2-2
CDR3: CASRYRLASGELFF

V: TRBV3-1/TRBV3-2
J: TRBJ2-7
CDR3: CASSPRGLNLYEQYF

V: TRBV5-1
J: TRBJ2-2
CDR3: CASSFPGQDTGELFF

V: TRBV5-1
J: TRBJ2-1
CDR3: CASRLEGLTLNEQFF

V: TRBV5-1
J: TRBJ2-2
CDR3: CASSSQGTGELFF

V: TRBV18
J: TRBJ1-4
CDR3: CASSPTRGGAGKLFF

V: TRBV27
J: TRBJ2-7
CDR3: CASSFGQGAEQYF

V: TRBV11-2
J: TRBJ1-3
CDR3: CASSHSGGNTIYF

V: TRBV10-1
J: TRBJ2-2
CDR3: CASSQGGVGELFF

V: TRBV6-5
J: TRBJ1-1
CDR3: CASSLTGRTEAFF

V: TRBV11-3
J: TRBJ1-3
CDR3: CASSLGASAYRTPGNTIYF

V: TRBV7-2
J: TRBJ1-2
CDR3: CASSPRQWSDYGYTF

V: TRBV11-3
J: TRBJ1-6
CDR3: CASRLQGNNSPLHF

V: TRBV5-1
J: TRBJ1-6
CDR3: CASRDTYNSPLHF

V: TRBV12-3/TRBV12-4
J: TRBJ1-1
CDR3: CASSSRTGVEAFF

V: TRBV5-1
J: TRBJ1-1
CDR3: CASTDITGNTEAFF

V: TRBV24-1
J: TRBJ2-5
CDR3: CATSDSGTFQETQYF

V: TRBV2
J: TRBJ1-5
CDR3: CASSEAPAGILGNQPQHF

V: TRBV4-3
J: TRBJ1-1
CDR3: CASNQQGNTEAFF

V: TRBV5-5
J: TRBJ1-1
CDR3: CASSLLTGSTEAFF

V: TRBV5-5
J: TRBJ1-5
CDR3: CASSGWAGSGPQHF